The 20 T cell receptor beta chains below come from one sample, sequenced in a study of CD8 T cells in ankylosing spondylitis. Study results and limitations: Seemingly distinctive of ankylosing spondylitis blood was a TCR beta motif formed by eight highly homologous variants.

Their specific antigens are unknown. MiXCR was run by TCRdb on the 5' RACE reads, yielding one entry per CDR3 protein. The sample includes around 140,000 distinct CDR3 sequences, about a sixth of them seen just once. Sequenced material: blood, either unsorted or a sorted T cell fraction (not recorded which). The receptors originated from a male donor with ankylosing spondylitis.

This sequence joins TRBV7-9 and TRBJ2-7, with 8 bases lining up with TRBD2. Germline lookup yields CDR1 SEHNR and CDR2 FQNEAQ (reference sequence). The trim removed 5 bases at V and 4 bases at J, leaving 7 bases unmatched. This CDR3 region has 14 residues. The CDR3 sequence: CASSPWTSSYEQYF. Here the CDR3 DNA reads TGTGCCAGCAGCCCCTGGACTAGCAGTTACGAGCAGTACTTC.

V usage is TRBV27 and J usage is TRBJ1-5; D is unresolved. Per germline, CDR1 MNHEY and CDR2 SMNVEV (reference sequence). V was clipped by 5 bases and J by 4 bases, with 12 bases between them. This CDR3 is built from 14 residues. The CDR3 loop is CASSNGLPNQPQHF. The CDR3 DNA is TGTGCCAGCAGTAACGGGCTACCGAATCAGCCCCAGCATTTT.

This clonotype was seen ten or more times. The chain has TRBV5-1 and TRBJ2-1; D uncertain. CDR3 size: 12 residues. Per germline, CDR1 SGHRS and CDR2 YFSETQ. V shed 4 bases and J shed 6 bases, with 8 bases lying between them. CDR3 sequence: CASSTSPNEQFF. The CDR3 DNA follows: TGCGCCAGCAGCACAAGTCCCAATGAGCAGTTCTTC.

The J gene is TRBJ2-5, the V gene TRBV6-1; the match to TRBD2 covers 7 bases. This CDR3 spans 15 amino acids. CDR1 is MNHNS and CDR2 is SASEGT in the germline V gene. The junction had 13 bases not matched to a gene; V was cut back by 8 bases and J by 4 bases. The DNA for the CDR3 is TGTGCCAGCCTAACGTTGGTCGGGGGGTTAGAGACCCAGTACTTC. The encoded protein is CASLTLVGGLETQYF.

V is TRBV18 and J is TRBJ1-4, with D maybe TRBD1 (6 bases). Germline CDR1 reads KGHSH; CDR2 reads LQKENI. V lost 6 bases and J lost 6, with 14 bases in between. The length of the CDR3 is 14 residues. The CDR3 nucleotides are TGTGCCAGCTCGCCCGGACAGAATTATGAAAAACTGTTTTTT. Translating gives CASSPGQNYEKLFF.

The chain has TRBV29-1 and TRBJ2-1; 12 bases agree with TRBD2. This CDR3 is built from 16 residues. The V segment lost 6 bases and the J segment 7 bases; nucleotides outside the gene matches: 13. In germline, CDR1 is SQVTM, CDR2 ANQGSEA. CDR3: CSVRDSTSGSGNEQFF. Here the CDR3 DNA reads TGCAGCGTCCGGGACTCGACTAGCGGGAGTGGGAATGAGCAGTTCTTC.

The rearrangement links TRBV6-5 to TRBJ2-2; tentatively, D is TRBD2 (6 bases). The germline V gene encodes CDR1 MNHEY and CDR2 SVGAGI. This CDR3 is built from 14 residues. The V gene lost 2 bases and the J gene lost 6 bases, with 10 bases spanning the gap. The CDR3 DNA reads TGTGCCAGCAGTTACGCGTGGGAGGCCGGGGAGCTGTTTTTT. Encoded protein: CASSYAWEAGELFF.

The chain couples TRBV4-1 to TRBJ2-2; D not resolved. The CDR3 runs to 16 residues. V lost 1 base and J 0 bases, leaving 9 bases between the germline ends. Looked up from germline, CDR1 is MGHRA and CDR2 is YSYEKL. The CDR3 protein is CASSQALGPNTGELFF. CDR3 nucleotides: TGCGCCAGCAGCCAAGCCCTCGGGCCGAACACCGGGGAGCTGTTTTTT.

This clonotype appeared a few times. The rearrangement joins TRBV2 to TRBJ1-1; D is ambiguous. CDR3 length: 13 amino acids. Germline V gene data show CDR1 as SNHLY and CDR2 as FYNNEI. Trimming removed 1 base from V and 8 bases from J, with 11 bases in between. The DNA for the CDR3 is TGTGCCAGCAGTGAAGGCGCCTCCCTGGAAGCTTTCTTT. Amino acids: CASSEGASLEAFF.

The V gene is TRBV9, the J gene TRBJ2-7; D unresolved. V lost 0 bases and J 4 bases, leaving 14 bases between the germline ends. Per the germline V gene, CDR1 is SGDLS and CDR2 is YYNGEE. The CDR3 runs 15 residues. The CDR3 sequence is CASSVAPLAAYEQYF. CDR3 DNA sequence: TGTGCCAGCAGCGTAGCTCCATTGGCAGCTTACGAGCAGTACTTC.

This clonotype showed up just a few times. The J gene is TRBJ1-5, the V gene TRBV20-1; tentative D call: TRBD1 (6 bases). In germline, CDR1 is DFQATT, CDR2 SNEGSKA (reference sequence). CDR3 length: 13 amino acids. Trimming stripped 6 bases from V and 0 bases from J, with 9 bases between. In DNA, the CDR3 is TGCAGTGCCAAGACAGGTAGCAATCAGCCCCAGCATTTT. The encoded protein is CSAKTGSNQPQHF.

This clonotype was detected a few times. This chain's CDR3 is CAREVGMGNEQFF. In nucleotides, the CDR3 is TGTGCCAGAGAGGTAGGCATGGGCAATGAGCAGTTCTTC. The chain has TRBV6-2 or TRBV6-3 and TRBJ2-1, with D unresolved. In germline, CDR1 is MNHEY, CDR2 SVGEGT. Between the trimmed V and J ends, which lost 9 bases and 6 bases, there was a span of 15 bases. The CDR3 extends over 13 amino acids.

This chain connects TRBV12-3 or TRBV12-4 to TRBJ2-7, with D unclear. V was pared by 5 bases and J by 2 bases, with 7 bases between. The CDR3 totals 12 residues. The CDR3 bases are TGTGCCAGCAGTCTCCTCCCCTACGAGCAGTACTTC. Residues: CASSLLPYEQYF.

V usage is TRBV20-1 and J usage is TRBJ1-1; 8 bases are a match to TRBD1. This CDR3 spans 15 amino acids. With 4 bases clipped from V and 7 bases from J, the junction kept 14 bases outside the gene matches. Per germline, CDR1 DFQATT and CDR2 SNEGSKA (reference sequence). The CDR3 is CSATEIQRTGIEAFF. Written as DNA, the CDR3 is TGCAGTGCTACTGAGATTCAACGGACAGGGATTGAAGCTTTCTTT.

This clonotype was observed a handful of times. The gene calls are TRBV6-5 and TRBJ2-2, with 10 bases aligning to TRBD2. Losses at the gene ends were 3 bases for V and 3 bases for J; bases not matched to a gene: 4. Per germline, CDR1 MNHEY and CDR2 SVGAGI. CDR3 length equals 16 residues. CDR3 sequence: CASSYISGRHTGELFF. DNA for the CDR3: TGTGCCAGCAGTTATATTAGCGGGAGGCACACCGGGGAGCTGTTTTTT.

The CDR3 spells CASSWGRIASRYEQYF. In nucleotides, the CDR3 is TGTGCCAGCAGCTGGGGCAGGATAGCGTCACGCTACGAGCAGTACTTC. The V gene is TRBV12-3 or TRBV12-4, the J gene TRBJ2-7; D may be TRBD1 or TRBD2 (5 bases each). The CDR3 consists of 16 residues. V was cut by 6 bases and J by 3 bases, with 21 bases left in between.

CDR3 residues: CSGTSLAETYEQYF. The CDR3 coding sequence is TGCAGTGGAACTTCCCTAGCGGAGACCTACGAGCAGTACTTC. This chain links TRBV20-1 with TRBJ2-7; TRBD2 matches 7 bases. The CDR3 is 14 residues long. With 7 bases clipped from V and 2 bases from J, the junction kept 11 bases outside the gene matches. In germline, CDR1 is DFQATT, CDR2 SNEGSKA (reference sequence).

This clonotype came up a few times. The chain links TRBV4-3 to TRBJ1-1; no definite D call. The germline CDR1 and CDR2 sequences are LGHNA and YSLEER. V lost 1 base, J lost 1 base, and 13 bases lay in between. The CDR3 covers 16 residues. The CDR3 region has the DNA TGCGCCAGCAGCCAAGGAGTTCGGGGAGCGAACACTGAAGCTTTCTTT. Translation gives CASSQGVRGANTEAFF.

This clonotype was counted only a few times. The gene calls are TRBV20-1 and TRBJ2-3; TRBD1 is a possible D gene (5 bases). The germline V gene has CDR1 DFQATT and CDR2 SNEGSKA (reference sequence). V gave up 0 bases and J gave up 0 bases, with 10 bases separating them. This CDR3 is built from 15 residues. The CDR3 DNA follows: TGCAGTGCTAGAGATGGCCAGGGTAGCACAGATACGCAGTATTTT. The encoded protein is CSARDGQGSTDTQYF.

The chain carries TRBV7-6 and TRBJ2-7, with D possibly being TRBD2 (6 bases). The CDR3 contains 15 residues. The germline CDR1 and CDR2 sequences are SGHVS and FNYEAQ. Trimming left V 0 bases short and J 4 bases short, with 13 bases between. CDR3 in amino acids: CASSLATSKAYEQYF. CDR3 nucleotide sequence: TGTGCCAGCAGCTTAGCCACTAGCAAGGCTTACGAGCAGTACTTC.